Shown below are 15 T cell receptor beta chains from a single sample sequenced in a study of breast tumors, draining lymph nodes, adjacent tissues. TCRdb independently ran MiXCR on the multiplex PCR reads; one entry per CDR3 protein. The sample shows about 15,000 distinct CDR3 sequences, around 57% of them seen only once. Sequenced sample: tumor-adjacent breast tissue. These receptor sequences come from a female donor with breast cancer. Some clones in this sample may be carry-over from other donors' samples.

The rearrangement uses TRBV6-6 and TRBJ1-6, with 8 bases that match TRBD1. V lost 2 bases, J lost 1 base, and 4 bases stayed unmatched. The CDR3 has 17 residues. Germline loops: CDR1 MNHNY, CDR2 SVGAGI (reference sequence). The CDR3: CASSYVQGASYNSPLHF. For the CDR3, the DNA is TGTGCCAGCAGTTACGTCCAGGGGGCATCCTATAATTCACCCCTCCACTTT.

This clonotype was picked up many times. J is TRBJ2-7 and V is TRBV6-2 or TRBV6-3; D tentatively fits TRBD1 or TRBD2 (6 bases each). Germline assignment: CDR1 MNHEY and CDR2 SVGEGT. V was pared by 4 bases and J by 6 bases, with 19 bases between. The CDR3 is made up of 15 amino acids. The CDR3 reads CASSSPAGQRPEQYF. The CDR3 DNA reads TGTGCCAGCAGTTCTCCGGCGGGACAAAGGCCCGAGCAGTACTTC.

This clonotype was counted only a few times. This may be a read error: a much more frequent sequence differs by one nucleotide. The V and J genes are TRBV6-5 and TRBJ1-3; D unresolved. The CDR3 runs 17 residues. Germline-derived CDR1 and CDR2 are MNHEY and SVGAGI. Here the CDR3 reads CASSHGLRSSSGNTIHF. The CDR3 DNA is TGTGCCAGCAGCCATGGTCTGCGCTCGAGCTCTGGAAACACCATACATTTT.

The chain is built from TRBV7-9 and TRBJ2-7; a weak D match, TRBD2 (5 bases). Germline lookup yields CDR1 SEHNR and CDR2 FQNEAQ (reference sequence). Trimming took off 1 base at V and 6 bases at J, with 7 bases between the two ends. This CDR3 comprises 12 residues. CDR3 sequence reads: CASSLGELEQYF. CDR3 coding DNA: TGTGCCAGCAGCTTAGGGGAGCTCGAGCAGTACTTC. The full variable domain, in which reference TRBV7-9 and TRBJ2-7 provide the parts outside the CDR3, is DTGVSQNPRHKITKRGQNVTFRCDPISEHNRLYWYRQTLGQGPEFLTYFQNEAQLEKSRLLSDRFSAERPKGSFSTLEIQRTEQGDSAMYLCASSLGELEQYFGPGTRLTVT.

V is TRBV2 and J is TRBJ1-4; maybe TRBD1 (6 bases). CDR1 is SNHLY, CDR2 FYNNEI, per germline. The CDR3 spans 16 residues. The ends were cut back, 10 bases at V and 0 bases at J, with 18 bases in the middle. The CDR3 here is CATQGGRTATNEKLFF. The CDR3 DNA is TGTGCCACCCAAGGGGGACGTACTGCAACTAATGAAAAACTGTTTTTT.

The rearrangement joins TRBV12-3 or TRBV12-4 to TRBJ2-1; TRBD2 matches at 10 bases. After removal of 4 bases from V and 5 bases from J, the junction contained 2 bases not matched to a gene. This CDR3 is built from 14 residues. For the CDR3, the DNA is TGTGCCAGCAGTTCGGGACTAGCGAACAATGAGCAGTTCTTC. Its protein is CASSSGLANNEQFF.

CDR3 nucleotides: TGTGCCAGCAGTTTTGTCGGGGGTTGGTCTGGAAACACCATATATTTT. Translation: CASSFVGGWSGNTIYF. The V gene is TRBV12-3 or TRBV12-4, the J gene TRBJ1-3; the D gene is possibly TRBD1 (5 bases). V lost 3 bases, J lost 1 base, and 13 bases lay in between. This CDR3 spans 16 amino acids.

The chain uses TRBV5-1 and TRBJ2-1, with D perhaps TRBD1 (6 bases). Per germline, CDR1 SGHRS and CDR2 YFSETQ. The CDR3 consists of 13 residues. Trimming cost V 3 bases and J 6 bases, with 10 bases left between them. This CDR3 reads CASSSQGTNEQFF. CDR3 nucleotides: TGCGCCAGCAGCTCACAGGGTACCAATGAGCAGTTCTTC.

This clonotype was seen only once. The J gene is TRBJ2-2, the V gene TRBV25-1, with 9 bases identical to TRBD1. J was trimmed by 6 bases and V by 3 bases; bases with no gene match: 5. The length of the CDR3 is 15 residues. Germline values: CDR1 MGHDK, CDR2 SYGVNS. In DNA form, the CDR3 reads TGTGCCAGCAGTGACCGGGACAGGGAAGCCGGGGAGCTGTTTTTT. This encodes CASSDRDREAGELFF.

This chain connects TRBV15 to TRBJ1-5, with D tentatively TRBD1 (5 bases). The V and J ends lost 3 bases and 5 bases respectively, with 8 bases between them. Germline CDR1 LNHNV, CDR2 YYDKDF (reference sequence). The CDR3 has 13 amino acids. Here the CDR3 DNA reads TGTGCCACCAGCAGCCAGGGAGATCAGCCCCAGCATTTT. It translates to CATSSQGDQPQHF.

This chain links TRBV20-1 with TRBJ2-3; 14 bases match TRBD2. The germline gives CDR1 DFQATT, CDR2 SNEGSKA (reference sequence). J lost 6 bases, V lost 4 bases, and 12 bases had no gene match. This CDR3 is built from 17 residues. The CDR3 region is CSANVGLAGGGGDTQYF. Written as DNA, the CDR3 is TGCAGTGCTAACGTAGGACTAGCGGGGGGAGGGGGGGATACGCAGTATTTT.

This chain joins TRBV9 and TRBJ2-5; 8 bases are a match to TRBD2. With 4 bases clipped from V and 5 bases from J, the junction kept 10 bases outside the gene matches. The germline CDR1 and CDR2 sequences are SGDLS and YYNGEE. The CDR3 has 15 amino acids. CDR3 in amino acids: CASSLTAGAAETQYF. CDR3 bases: TGTGCCAGCAGCCTCACAGCGGGAGCGGCTGAGACCCAGTACTTC.

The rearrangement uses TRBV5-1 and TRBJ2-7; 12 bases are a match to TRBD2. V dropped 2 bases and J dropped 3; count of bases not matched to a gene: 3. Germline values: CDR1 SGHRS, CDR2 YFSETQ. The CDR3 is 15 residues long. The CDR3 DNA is TGCGCCAGCAGCTTAGGACTAGCGGGGTACTACGAGCAGTACTTC. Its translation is CASSLGLAGYYEQYF.

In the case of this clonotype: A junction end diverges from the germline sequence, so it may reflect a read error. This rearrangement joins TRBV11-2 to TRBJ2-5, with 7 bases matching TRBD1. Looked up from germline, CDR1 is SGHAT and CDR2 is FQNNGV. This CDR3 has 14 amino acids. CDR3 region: CASSYGTAQEAQYF. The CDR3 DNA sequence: TGCGCCAGCAGCTATGGGACAGCCCAAGAGGCCCAGTACTTC.

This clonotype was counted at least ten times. The CDR3 DNA is TGCAGTGCTAGGGAGCAACAGGGATCCCCTTTCTATGGCTACACCTTC. It is translated as CSAREQQGSPFYGYTF. The chain joins TRBV20-1 to TRBJ1-2; maybe TRBD1 (6 bases). The CDR3 consists of 16 residues. With 3 bases removed from V and 4 bases from J, the gap between germline ends came to 21 bases. Per the germline V gene, CDR1 is DFQATT and CDR2 is SNEGSKA (reference sequence).